This T cell receptor (beta chain) was identified during a study of T cell changes during pregnancy in multiple sclerosis. Profiling relied on immunoSEQ multiplex PCR, and the TCRdb table lists in-frame clones only, not all of them. The table has 60,000 to 85,000 clones, about 94% seen once. Germline V gene lookup returns CDR1 SGHTA and CDR2 FQGNSA. Trimming took off 4 bases at V and 4 bases at J, with 16 bases between the two ends. CDR3 length: 15 amino acids. The input for sequencing was peripheral blood, taken in the third trimester of pregnancy. This clonotype was sampled from a female donor with multiple sclerosis, enrolled in a pregnancy study. The V call is TRBV7-2, the J call TRBJ1-2; weak D call: TRBD1 (5 bases). CDR3 DNA sequence: TGTGCCAGCAGCTGGGGCGGGGGTTCGAGCTATGGCTACACCTTC. This sequence encodes CASSWGGGSSYGYTF.